What follows are 6 T cell receptor beta chains derived from one specimen sequenced in a study of blood T cell repertoires in COVID-19. The method was immunoSEQ multiplex PCR; TCRdb's version includes in-frame clones alone and lacks a portion of them. The sample includes 14,000 to 15,000 clones, more than 75% of them seen just once. Source material: peripheral blood. The receptors originated from a human donor in a cohort sampled during active COVID-19.

V gene TRBV5-4 combines with J gene TRBJ2-4, with 8 bases aligning to TRBD1. V lost 4 bases to trimming and J lost 8 bases; unmatched junction nucleotides: 8. Germline assignment: CDR1 SGHNT and CDR2 YYREEE (reference sequence). The CDR3 is made up of 14 amino acids. The CDR3 spells CASSLQGVGDIQYF. The CDR3 coding sequence is TGTGCCAGCAGCCTACAGGGGGTTGGTGACATTCAGTACTTC. Using reference TRBV5-4 and TRBJ2-4 for the parts outside the CDR3, the full variable domain is ETGVTQSPTHLIKTRGQQVTLRCSSQSGHNTVSWYQQALGQGPQFIFQYYREEENGRGNFPPRFSGLQFPNYSSELNVNALELDDSALYLCASSLQGVGDIQYFGAGTRLSVL.

V usage is TRBV6-5 and J usage is TRBJ1-1, with 8 bases lining up with TRBD1. Germline lookup yields CDR1 MNHEY and CDR2 SVGAGI. This CDR3 is 12 amino acids long. Trimming removed 6 bases from V and 5 bases from J; junction bases left unmatched: 2. Here the CDR3 DNA reads TGTGCCAGCAGGCGGACAGGGACTGAAGCTTTCTTT. Residues: CASRRTGTEAFF.

The gene calls are TRBV19 and TRBJ1-2; 9 bases are shared with TRBD1. The junction had 9 bases not matched to a gene; V was cut back by 4 bases and J by 3 bases. The CDR3 has 16 residues. Germline V gene data show CDR1 as LNHDA and CDR2 as SQIVND (reference sequence). Here the CDR3 DNA reads TGTGCCAGTAGTAACCGCGGGACAGGGTTTGACTATGGCTACACCTTC. Its protein is CASSNRGTGFDYGYTF.

The V and J genes are TRBV19 and TRBJ1-2; D unresolved. The V end lost 2 bases, the J end lost 7 bases, and 14 bases lay between the germline ends. Germline CDR1 is LNHDA and CDR2 is SQIVND (reference sequence). This CDR3 has 14 amino acids. The CDR3 DNA is TGTGCCAGTAGTATAACCGGGGAAAGTGTTGGCTACACCTTC. This codes for CASSITGESVGYTF.

The V call is TRBV20-1, the J call TRBJ1-1; TRBD1 aligns across 9 bases. The CDR3 extends over 11 amino acids. Looked up from germline, CDR1 is DFQATT and CDR2 is SNEGSKA (reference sequence). J lost 11 bases, V lost 5 bases, and 6 bases had no gene match. CDR3 sequence: CSAEQGARAFF. The CDR3 DNA sequence: TGCAGTGCTGAACAGGGGGCTCGGGCTTTCTTT.

For this clone: A junction boundary mismatches the germline segment, possibly from a read error. The chain recombines TRBV10-1 with TRBJ1-6, with D possibly being TRBD1 (5 bases). Germline loops: CDR1 WNHNN, CDR2 SYGVQD (reference sequence). The length of the CDR3 is 18 residues. CDR3 bases: TGCGCCAGTAGTGATTTAAATCGGGGGAGCTCCTATAATTCACCCCTCCACTTT. Encoded protein: CASSDLNRGSSYNSPLHF.